These 23 T cell receptor beta chains originate from one sample sequenced in a study of post-analysis software for immune sequencing data. Whole-study results and caveats: The study found TRBV5-6, TRBV5-1 and TRBV20-1 among roughly 5 TRBV segments more frequent in patients than controls.

Libraries were made from TCR beta cDNA, and they carried unique molecular identifiers. TCRdb re-called the PCR reads with MiXCR, one entry per CDR3 protein. The repertoire holds hundreds of thousands of distinct CDR3 sequences, with approximately 53% as singletons. No cognate antigen is known for these TCRs. Sequenced: blood. Receptors were obtained from a girl under 18 with multiple sclerosis.

The chain links TRBV29-1 to TRBJ1-1, with D perhaps matching TRBD1 (5 bases). V was shortened by 1 base and J by 2 bases, with 11 bases between the two germline ends. Germline V gives CDR1 SQVTM, CDR2 ANQGSEA. The CDR3 loop spans 14 amino acids. CDR3 DNA sequence: TGCAGCGTTGAAGGGGGCAGCCGAAACACTGAAGCTTTCTTT. Translated: CSVEGGSRNTEAFF.

This clonotype occurred once. V and J are TRBV20-1 and TRBJ1-5; weak D call: TRBD1 (6 bases). There are 12 residues in the CDR3. V lost 5 bases to trimming and J lost 8 bases, with 13 bases between them. CDR1 and CDR2 from the germline V gene are DFQATT and SNEGSKA (reference sequence). CDR3: CSAVDRFKPQHF. The CDR3 DNA is TGCAGTGCTGTGGACAGATTTAAGCCCCAGCATTTT.

The chain combines TRBV12-3 or TRBV12-4 with TRBJ2-1, with D possibly TRBD1 on 6 matching bases. The V gene lost 3 bases and the J gene lost 6 bases, with 15 bases spanning the gap. The CDR3 is 15 amino acids. CDR3 loop: CASSFPQGTRNEQFF. DNA for the CDR3: TGTGCCAGCAGTTTTCCACAGGGAACGCGCAATGAGCAGTTCTTC.

The chain joins TRBV20-1 to TRBJ2-3; no firm D call. This CDR3 spans 11 amino acids. Germline V CDR1 and CDR2: DFQATT, SNEGSKA (reference sequence). The germline V and J ends were trimmed by 3 bases and 4 bases, with 5 bases remaining between them. CDR3 nucleotides: TGCAGTGCTAGCCGACCAGATACGCAGTATTTT. It codes for CSASRPDTQYF.

This chain uses TRBV20-1 with TRBJ2-4; D is unclear. The length of the CDR3 is 11 residues. V shed 4 bases and J shed 7 bases, with 8 bases lying between them. CDR1 is DFQATT and CDR2 is SNEGSKA in the germline V gene (reference sequence). CDR3 sequence: CSATAGNIQYF. The CDR3 region has the DNA TGCAGTGCTACCGCCGGGAACATTCAGTACTTC.

This clonotype was seen ten or more times. The chain joins TRBV3-1 to TRBJ2-7, with a weak D call TRBD1 (5 bases). Germline V gives CDR1 LGHDT, CDR2 YNNKEL (reference sequence). Trimming shortened V by 6 bases and J by 6 bases, and 9 bases separated the two germline ends. This CDR3 contains 11 residues. The CDR3 DNA follows: TGTGCCAGCAGTCAGGGATCCGAGCAGTACTTC. It encodes CASSQGSEQYF.

The chain has TRBV10-2 and TRBJ1-2; the D gene is possibly TRBD1 (6 bases). This CDR3 is 14 amino acids long. Between the trimmed V and J ends, which lost 0 bases and 8 bases, there was a span of 13 bases. Germline V gives CDR1 WSHSY, CDR2 SAAADI. Here the CDR3 DNA reads TGCGCCAGCAGTGAGTCAGGAGGGGGGCGCGGCTACACCTTC. It codes for CASSESGGGRGYTF.

The chain couples TRBV20-1 to TRBJ2-3; D possibly corresponds to TRBD1 (6 bases). Trimming shortened V by 0 bases and J by 4 bases, and 14 bases separated the two germline ends. The germline CDR1 and CDR2 sequences are DFQATT and SNEGSKA (reference sequence). The CDR3 is 15 amino acids. DNA of the CDR3: TGCAGTGCTAGAGATCCGGGCAGGGGCCCAGATACGCAGTATTTT. Translation: CSARDPGRGPDTQYF.

Note on this clonotype: Likely a read error: the CDR3 ends without its conserved phenylalanine or tryptophan. V gene TRBV7-8 combines with J gene TRBJ1-5; D is ambiguous. CDR1 is SGHVS, CDR2 FQNEAQ, per germline. V was shortened by 1 base and J by 7 bases, with 5 bases between the two germline ends. The CDR3 spans 12 residues. The CDR3 sequence: CASSLDPQPQHL. CDR3 coding DNA: TGTGCCAGCAGCTTAGACCCCCAGCCCCAGCATTTG.

This clonotype was detected a few times. The chain carries TRBV5-1 and TRBJ2-7; D is perhaps TRBD1 (6 bases). Trimming took off 4 bases at V and 2 bases at J, with 10 bases between the two ends. Germline values: CDR1 SGHRS, CDR2 YFSETQ. The CDR3 covers 13 residues. The CDR3 region has the DNA TGCGCCAGCAGCCGGGACATTCCCTACGAGCAGTACTTC. Translating it yields CASSRDIPYEQYF.

The chain combines TRBV5-1 with TRBJ2-7, with a tentative D call TRBD1 (6 bases). Trimming pared 3 bases from V and 6 bases from J, leaving 10 bases between. The CDR3 is 12 residues long. CDR1 is SGHRS, CDR2 YFSETQ, per germline. CDR3 sequence reads: CASSSDSPEQYF. The DNA for the CDR3 is TGCGCCAGCAGCTCGGACAGTCCCGAGCAGTACTTC.

The chain recombines TRBV7-2 with TRBJ2-7; TRBD2 aligns across 10 bases. The CDR3 runs to 17 residues. Trimming removed 1 base from V and 2 bases from J; junction bases left unmatched: 8. Germline V gives CDR1 SGHTA, CDR2 FQGNSA. CDR3 DNA: TGTGCCAGCAGCTTAGGAAGCACTAGCGGGAACCCCTACGAGCAGTACTTC. As protein: CASSLGSTSGNPYEQYF.

A word on this clonotype: The junction does not match germline at one end; this may be a read error. The rearrangement links TRBV27 to TRBJ2-1; no firm D call. The CDR3 runs to 11 residues. Germline V gene sequence: CDR1 MNHEY, CDR2 SMNVEV (reference sequence). The DNA for the CDR3 is TGTGCCAGCAGTTTTGGCGAAGAGCAGGTCTTC. Translating it yields CASSFGEEQVF.

This clonotype was found a few times. The J gene is TRBJ2-7, the V gene TRBV7-2, with 11 positions matching TRBD2. Per the germline V gene, CDR1 is SGHTA and CDR2 is FQGNSA. The junction had 12 bases not matched to a gene; V was cut back by 5 bases and J by 0 bases. The CDR3 is 18 residues long. Here the CDR3 reads CASSPTGLGLAASYEQYF. In DNA form, the CDR3 reads TGTGCCAGCAGCCCGACTGGGCTGGGACTAGCGGCCTCCTACGAGCAGTACTTC.

This CDR3 reads CASSQEASGSYEQFF. DNA of the CDR3: TGTGCCAGCAGCCAAGAAGCTAGCGGGAGCTATGAGCAGTTCTTC. The gene calls are TRBV4-2 and TRBJ2-1; 10 bases line up with TRBD2. The CDR3 is 15 amino acids. V trimming: 0 bases; J trimming: 8 bases; junction bases outside the gene matches: 4. The V gene's germline CDR1 is LGHNA and CDR2 YNFKEQ.

This clonotype was recorded only once. The chain employs TRBV12-3 or TRBV12-4 and TRBJ2-1; D gene unclear. The CDR3 sequence is 12 residues long. V lost 6 bases and J 12 bases, leaving 15 bases between the germline ends. The CDR3 DNA is TGTGCCAGCAGCACCGCCAGACATCGGCAGTTCTTC. Translation: CASSTARHRQFF.

This sequence joins TRBV6-1 and TRBJ2-6; either TRBD1 or TRBD2 may supply D (5 bases each). Germline V gives CDR1 MNHNS, CDR2 SASEGT. V was clipped by 3 bases and J by 0 bases, with 15 bases between them. This CDR3 spans 18 amino acids. CDR3 sequence (DNA): TGTGCCAGCAGTGATGAGGGACGGTGCAGCTCTGGGGCCAACGTCCTGACTTTC. Amino acid sequence: CASSDEGRCSSGANVLTF.

V usage is TRBV5-1 and J usage is TRBJ1-6; D uncertain. This CDR3 has 14 residues. The ends were cut back, 3 bases at V and 8 bases at J, with 12 bases in the middle. Germline values: CDR1 SGHRS, CDR2 YFSETQ. The CDR3 is CASSYRAGDSPLHF. CDR3 coding DNA: TGCGCCAGCAGCTACCGGGCCGGGGATTCACCCCTCCACTTT.

The chain has TRBV2 and TRBJ2-5, with 9 positions matching TRBD2. The CDR3 runs to 15 residues. The V and J ends lost 6 bases and 2 bases, in that order; junction bases with no gene match: 7. In germline, CDR1 is SNHLY, CDR2 FYNNEI. In DNA form, the CDR3 reads TGTGCCAGCAGCAACTTCGGACTAGCGCAAGAGACCCAGTACTTC. Its protein is CASSNFGLAQETQYF.

V usage is TRBV12-3 or TRBV12-4 and J usage is TRBJ1-5; possibly TRBD1 for D (5 bases). V shed 7 bases and J shed 9 bases, with 19 bases lying between them. The CDR3 is 14 residues long. In DNA form, the CDR3 reads TGTGCCAGCAACACGGACGGCCGACAGCGGCCCCAGCATTTT. Its protein is CASNTDGRQRPQHF.

The V call is TRBV5-1, the J call TRBJ1-2; D may be TRBD1 (6 bases). CDR1 and CDR2 from the germline V gene are SGHRS and YFSETQ. V was shortened by 1 base and J by 3 bases, with 16 bases between the two germline ends. The length of the CDR3 is 16 residues. The CDR3 loop reads CASSLLWGGPDYGYTF. For the CDR3, the DNA is TGCGCCAGCAGCTTGTTATGGGGGGGGCCGGACTATGGCTACACCTTC.

The table lists this clonotype with a few counts. V usage is TRBV7-2 and J usage is TRBJ2-1; tentative D call: TRBD2 (6 bases). With 8 bases removed from V and 6 bases from J, the gap between germline ends came to 20 bases. Germline-derived CDR1 and CDR2 are SGHTA and FQGNSA. This CDR3 is 15 amino acids long. CDR3: CASQHPGVGLNEQFF. The DNA for the CDR3 is TGTGCCAGCCAACACCCGGGAGTTGGGCTCAATGAGCAGTTCTTC.

The chain combines TRBV12-3 or TRBV12-4 with TRBJ2-6; D is undetermined. V dropped 8 bases and J dropped 4 bases, with 15 bases sitting between them. CDR3 size: 15 residues. The chain's CDR3 is CASGPGVRGANVLTF. Written as DNA, the CDR3 is TGTGCCAGCGGGCCCGGTGTGAGGGGGGCCAACGTCCTGACTTTC.